This TCR beta chain was observed in a study of blood T cell repertoires in COVID-19. Study details: The samples span acute and convalescent COVID-19 from the United States, Italy and Spain. T cells, B-cell-depleted T cells, or PBMCs provided the cDNA or gDNA that served as material.

The V segment lost 0 bases and the J segment 5 bases; nucleotides outside the gene matches: 14. The CDR3 is 18 residues long. CDR1 SGDLS and CDR2 YYNGEE come from the germline V gene. Original analysis: Amplified reference gene primers provided the basis for estimating nucleated cell counts. The assay was immunoSEQ multiplex PCR, and TCRdb's table has in-frame clones only and misses some. V, J and clone size were drawn from that table, and D and trimming were deduced from the DNA. The profile shows about 71,000 clones, about four fifths of them singletons. This chain uses TRBV9 with TRBJ1-1, with TRBD1 matching over 9 bases. Sequenced: peripheral blood. The sequence derives from a woman of 80 years or more with acute or convalescent COVID-19. CDR3: CASSVATYPGQGGTEAFF. In DNA form, the CDR3 reads TGTGCCAGCAGCGTAGCTACATACCCGGGACAGGGAGGGACTGAAGCTTTCTTT.